One sample yielded the 24 T cell receptor beta chains listed below, sequenced in a study of blood T cell repertoires in COVID-19. Sequenced by immunoSEQ multiplex PCR; TCRdb stores in-frame clones only, minus some. The table includes about 250,000 clones, 88% detected once. Sequencing was performed on peripheral blood. All receptors derive from a woman in her thirties with COVID-19, enrolled during active disease.

V and J are TRBV11-3 and TRBJ2-1, with D tentatively TRBD2 (5 bases). CDR1 is SGHNT, CDR2 YENEEA, per germline. The CDR3 consists of 14 residues. V was clipped by 5 bases and J by 9 bases, with 17 bases between them. DNA for the CDR3: TGTGCCAGCAGCCGTTCAGGACCTGAGGGTGAGCAGTTCTTC. It translates to CASSRSGPEGEQFF.

The CDR3 nucleotides are TGCGCCAGCAGCCAAGATTGGGCAGGGGCGAGCGGGCCCCAGCATTTT. It encodes CASSQDWAGASGPQHF. This chain joins TRBV4-3 and TRBJ1-5, with D possibly being TRBD1 (6 bases). The CDR3 runs 16 residues. The V gene's germline CDR1 is LGHNA and CDR2 YSLEER. The V and J ends lost 0 bases and 9 bases respectively, with 18 bases between them.

The chain employs TRBV7-9 and TRBJ2-5; 11 bases align to TRBD2. In germline, CDR1 is SEHNR, CDR2 FQNEAQ (reference sequence). The V and J ends lost 3 bases and 3 bases, in that order; junction bases with no gene match: 3. The CDR3 runs to 15 residues. The CDR3 reads CASSFSGRAEETQYF. CDR3 nucleotides: TGTGCCAGCAGCTTTAGCGGGAGGGCCGAAGAGACCCAGTACTTC.

The CDR3 is CASSFTRDRANTEAFF. The DNA of the CDR3 is TGTGCCAGCAGCTTCACCCGGGACAGGGCGAACACTGAAGCTTTCTTT. The rearrangement links TRBV7-2 to TRBJ1-1, with 9 nucleotides matching TRBD1. V was clipped by 3 bases and J by 1 base; unmatched bases: 6. The CDR3 is 16 residues long. Germline V lookup: CDR1 SGHTA, CDR2 FQGNSA.

The chain recombines TRBV28 with TRBJ2-2; TRBD2 agrees at 8 bases. The J segment lost 9 bases and the V segment lost 5 bases, leaving 14 bases of the junction unmatched. Germline V gene sequence: CDR1 MDHEN, CDR2 SYDVKM. The CDR3 covers 16 residues. The CDR3 sequence: CASSPHGGATTWELFF. CDR3 bases: TGTGCCAGCAGTCCCCACGGGGGGGCAACTACGTGGGAGCTGTTTTTT.

The V gene is TRBV7-2, the J gene TRBJ2-3; possible D gene TRBD1, 5 bases. V lost 7 bases, J lost 8 bases, and 19 bases lay in between. Looked up from germline, CDR1 is SGHTA and CDR2 is FQGNSA. The CDR3 totals 14 residues. DNA for the CDR3: TGTGCCAGCAATGGGGCACAGGTCTCCAGTACGCAGTATTTT. Translated: CASNGAQVSSTQYF.

This chain links TRBV11-2 with TRBJ2-3; 10 positions match TRBD2. Per germline, CDR1 SGHAT and CDR2 FQNNGV. The J segment lost 0 bases and the V segment lost 6 bases, leaving 3 bases of the junction unmatched. The CDR3 covers 15 residues. CDR3 DNA: TGTGCCAGCAGTAAACTAGCGGGGAGCACAGATACGCAGTATTTT. It translates to CASSKLAGSTDTQYF.

The V call is TRBV3-1 (or the pseudogene TRBV3-2), the J call TRBJ2-7; the D gene is possibly TRBD1 (6 bases). V was shortened by 0 bases and J by 5 bases, with 11 bases between the two germline ends. Germline loops: CDR1 LGHDT, CDR2 YNNKEL (reference sequence). This CDR3 is 14 amino acids long. CDR3 residues: CASSQENREDEQYF. In DNA form, the CDR3 reads TGTGCCAGCAGCCAAGAAAACAGGGAAGACGAGCAGTACTTC.

This chain uses TRBV19 with TRBJ1-4, with TRBD1 as a possible D gene (5 bases). The CDR3 length is 14 residues. The germline gives CDR1 LNHDA, CDR2 SQIVND (reference sequence). Trimming took 6 bases from V and 10 from J, leaving 18 bases between them. CDR3 amino acids: CASSLDSWSGKLFF. CDR3 bases: TGTGCCAGTAGCCTCGACAGTTGGTCCGGAAAACTGTTTTTT.

V and J are TRBV6-2 or TRBV6-3 and TRBJ2-4; D might be TRBD1 (6 bases). The length of the CDR3 is 16 residues. From germline, CDR1 is MNHEY and CDR2 SVGEGT. V was cut by 4 bases and J by 2 bases, with 15 bases left in between. The CDR3 DNA reads TGTGCCAGCAGTTTCGGACTGCAGGGGACCAAAAACATTCAGTACTTC. The encoded protein is CASSFGLQGTKNIQYF.

This rearrangement joins TRBV15 to TRBJ2-3; 10 bases align to TRBD2. V trimming: 1 base; J trimming: 1 base; junction bases outside the gene matches: 2. The CDR3 extends over 16 amino acids. Germline loops: CDR1 LNHNV, CDR2 YYDKDF (reference sequence). CDR3 bases: TGTGCCACCAGCAGAGTAGCGGGGGGCGGCACAGATACGCAGTATTTT. This gives the protein CATSRVAGGGTDTQYF.

This clone is a singleton in its sample. This chain uses TRBV6-2 or TRBV6-3 with TRBJ1-1, with D possibly matching TRBD1 (5 bases). Germline assignment: CDR1 MNHEY and CDR2 SVGEGT. The CDR3 spans 13 residues. Trimming pared 6 bases from V and 7 bases from J, leaving 15 bases between. The CDR3 region is CASSLIRVGEAFF. The DNA of the CDR3 is TGTGCCAGCAGCTTAATCAGGGTTGGTGAAGCTTTCTTT.

The chain is built from TRBV4-2 and TRBJ2-1; unclear D gene. The ends were cut back, 0 bases at V and 6 bases at J, with 9 bases in the middle. Germline loops: CDR1 LGHNA, CDR2 YNFKEQ. The CDR3 consists of 14 residues. The chain's CDR3 is CASSQDNFRNEQFF. In nucleotides, the CDR3 is TGTGCCAGCAGCCAAGATAACTTCCGCAATGAGCAGTTCTTC.

V gene TRBV10-3 combines with J gene TRBJ1-2; TRBD1 agrees at 8 bases. V trimming: 3 bases; J trimming: 8 bases; junction bases outside the gene matches: 11. This CDR3 is built from 15 residues. The germline CDR1 and CDR2 sequences are ENHRY and SYGVKD. The CDR3 bases are TGTGCCATCAGTGACCCCGGACAGGGATCGGGGGGCTACACCTTC. It specifies CAISDPGQGSGGYTF.

The V call is TRBV6-5, the J call TRBJ1-2; D is unresolved. Between the trimmed V and J ends, which lost 8 bases and 7 bases, there was a span of 17 bases. The CDR3 has 13 residues. Germline assignment: CDR1 MNHEY and CDR2 SVGAGI. The CDR3 region is CASSPTVIGGYTF. The CDR3, as DNA: TGTGCCAGCTCCCCAACGGTAATCGGTGGCTACACCTTC.

This clone has a handful of counts. This sequence joins TRBV3-1 (or the pseudogene TRBV3-2) and TRBJ1-5; tentative D call: TRBD1 (6 bases). CDR3 length: 12 residues. Germline lookup yields CDR1 LGHDT and CDR2 YNNKEL (reference sequence). Trimming cost V 8 bases and J 4 bases, with 9 bases left between them. CDR3 protein: CASGQGNQPQHF. CDR3 nucleotides: TGTGCCAGCGGGCAGGGGAATCAGCCCCAGCATTTT.

The V gene is TRBV11-2, the J gene TRBJ2-1; D remains unclear. Trimming took off 2 bases at V and 2 bases at J, with 10 bases between the two ends. CDR1 is SGHAT, CDR2 FQNNGV, per germline. CDR3 length: 15 residues. The DNA of the CDR3 is TGTGCCAGCAGCTTAAACACGGAGCCCTACAATGAGCAGTTCTTC. Protein product: CASSLNTEPYNEQFF. Using reference TRBV11-2 and TRBJ2-1 for the parts outside the CDR3, the full variable domain is EAGVAQSPRYKIIEKRQSVAFWCNPISGHATLYWYQQILGQGPKLLIQFQNNGVVDDSQLPKDRFSAERLKGVDSTLKIQPAKLEDSAVYLCASSLNTEPYNEQFFGPGTRLTVL.

This chain connects TRBV2 to TRBJ2-7, with unresolved D. The germline V gene encodes CDR1 SNHLY and CDR2 FYNNEI. Trimming pared 2 bases from V and 3 bases from J, leaving 8 bases between. CDR3 length: 13 amino acids. The CDR3 DNA sequence: TGTGCCAGCAGTGAATTTCGTCTCTACGAGCAGTACGTC. This sequence encodes CASSEFRLYEQYV.

This chain connects TRBV4-1 to TRBJ2-5; 7 bases are shared with TRBD2. CDR1 and CDR2 from the germline V gene are MGHRA and YSYEKL. This CDR3 is 16 amino acids long. V shed 6 bases and J 3 bases; nucleotides not matched to a gene: 13. The CDR3 loop is CASRKEPLRGEETQYF. CDR3 DNA sequence: TGCGCCAGCAGAAAGGAGCCACTTCGGGGGGAAGAGACCCAGTACTTC.

The chain couples TRBV2 to TRBJ1-1, with 8 positions matching TRBD1. The germline V gene encodes CDR1 SNHLY and CDR2 FYNNEI. The V and J ends lost 4 bases and 4 bases, in that order; junction bases with no gene match: 8. The CDR3 loop spans 15 amino acids. CDR3 residues: CASSVNRGGSTEAFF. In DNA, the CDR3 is TGTGCCAGCAGTGTTAACAGGGGGGGAAGCACTGAAGCTTTCTTT.

This sequence joins TRBV19 and TRBJ1-5; 10 bases are a match to TRBD1. The junction had 5 bases not matched to a gene; V was cut back by 3 bases and J by 6 bases. The CDR3 covers 15 residues. Germline V CDR1 and CDR2: LNHDA, SQIVND (reference sequence). The CDR3 bases are TGTGCCAGTAGTATTTCAGGACAGGGGGTTCAGCCCCAGCATTTT. It codes for CASSISGQGVQPQHF.

The V gene is TRBV29-1, the J gene TRBJ1-2; TRBD1 matches at 11 bases. Germline V gene data show CDR1 as SQVTM and CDR2 as ANQGSEA. J was trimmed by 8 bases and V by 4 bases; bases with no gene match: 12. The CDR3 is 15 amino acids. CDR3 DNA sequence: TGCAGCGTTGTCCGGACGGACAGGGGGCGTCTGGGCTACACCTTC. This translates into CSVVRTDRGRLGYTF.

The chain combines TRBV27 with TRBJ2-1, with 9 bases matching TRBD2. The CDR3 consists of 14 residues. The V gene's germline CDR1 is MNHEY and CDR2 SMNVEV (reference sequence). Trimming cost V 6 bases and J 6 bases; bases outside gene matches: 6. DNA of the CDR3: TGTGCCAGCAGCCCGGGACTAGCTTTCAATGAGCAGTTCTTC. Translation gives CASSPGLAFNEQFF.

The chain employs TRBV30 and TRBJ1-1; D is perhaps TRBD1 (6 bases). This CDR3 is 15 amino acids long. In germline, CDR1 is GTSNPN, CDR2 SVGIG (reference sequence). V lost 2 bases to trimming and J lost 4 bases, with 17 bases between them. In nucleotides, the CDR3 is TGTGCCTGGAGTCCCCCCGGTAGCAGGGGCACTGAAGCTTTCTTT. It specifies CAWSPPGSRGTEAFF. Drawing the rest from reference TRBV30 and TRBJ1-1, the complete variable domain is SQTIHQWPATLVQPVGSPLSLECTVEGTSNPNLYWYRQAAGRGLQLLFYSVGIGQISSEVPQNLSASRPQDRQFILSSKKLLLSDSGFYLCAWSPPGSRGTEAFFGQGTRLTVV.